This T cell receptor beta chain was sequenced in a study of graft-versus-host responses after intestinal transplantation. About the research overall: Recipients received multivisceral, liver-intestinal, or isolated intestinal transplants. The recipients all started with anti-thymocyte globulin induction and then took tacrolimus and steroids for approximately 3 years.

A remark on this clone: Antigen: not known.

Study-wide findings and caveats: Among recipient marrow samples, GvH clones were found; some appeared first in ileum or blood. Researchers found peak circulating GvH clone levels linked to early post-transplant HvG declines.

Per germline, CDR1 MGHDK and CDR2 SYGVNS. CDR3 length equals 18 residues. With 1 base removed from V and 6 bases from J, the gap between germline ends came to 22 bases. TCRdb keeps only in-frame clones here, not all; method: immunoSEQ multiplex PCR. This table holds 80,000 to 90,000 clones, more than 90% found once. The clonotype was recovered from a human donor who received an intestinal transplant. This rearrangement joins TRBV25-1 to TRBJ2-1; D might be TRBD1 or TRBD2, each matching 7 bases. The specimen was unstimulated CD4+ T cells sorted from spleen or lymph node cells, collected before intestinal transplant. The DNA for the CDR3 is TGTGCCAGCAGTGAATGGGGAGGGGGCGACAGAGGGGGCAATGAGCAGTTCTTC. Encoded protein: CASSEWGGGDRGGNEQFF.